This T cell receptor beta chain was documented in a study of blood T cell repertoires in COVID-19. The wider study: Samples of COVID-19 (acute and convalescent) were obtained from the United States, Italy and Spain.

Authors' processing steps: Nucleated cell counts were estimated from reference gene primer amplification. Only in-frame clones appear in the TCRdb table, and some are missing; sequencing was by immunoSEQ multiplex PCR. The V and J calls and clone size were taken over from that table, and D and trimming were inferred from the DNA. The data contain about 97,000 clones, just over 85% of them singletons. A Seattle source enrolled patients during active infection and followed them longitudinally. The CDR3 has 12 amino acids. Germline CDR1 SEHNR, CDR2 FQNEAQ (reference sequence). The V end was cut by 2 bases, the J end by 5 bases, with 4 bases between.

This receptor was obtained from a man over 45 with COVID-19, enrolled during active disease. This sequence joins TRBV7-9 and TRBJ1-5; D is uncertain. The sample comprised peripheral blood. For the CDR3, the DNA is TGTGCCAGCAGCTTAATCGATCAGCCCCAGCATTTT. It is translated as CASSLIDQPQHF.